This T cell receptor beta chain appears in the sequencing data of a study of control samples from healthy donors and cancer patients. Trimming removed 0 bases at V and 7 bases at J, with 25 bases between. Germline V lookup: CDR1 LGHDT, CDR2 YNNKEL (reference sequence). This CDR3 spans 19 amino acids. The table came from immunoSEQ multiplex PCR; TCRdb's copy has only in-frame clones and leaves some out. The sample has roughly 100,000 clones, 92% seen once. Specimen: blood. J is TRBJ1-3 and V is TRBV3-1 (or the pseudogene TRBV3-2), with D tentatively TRBD1 (5 bases). The TCR originated in a woman aged 18-30 years in good health. CDR3 sequence (DNA): TGTGCCAGCAGCCAAGATTGGCCGAAGACCAGGGAAATTCAGAACACCATATATTTT. Protein product: CASSQDWPKTREIQNTIYF.